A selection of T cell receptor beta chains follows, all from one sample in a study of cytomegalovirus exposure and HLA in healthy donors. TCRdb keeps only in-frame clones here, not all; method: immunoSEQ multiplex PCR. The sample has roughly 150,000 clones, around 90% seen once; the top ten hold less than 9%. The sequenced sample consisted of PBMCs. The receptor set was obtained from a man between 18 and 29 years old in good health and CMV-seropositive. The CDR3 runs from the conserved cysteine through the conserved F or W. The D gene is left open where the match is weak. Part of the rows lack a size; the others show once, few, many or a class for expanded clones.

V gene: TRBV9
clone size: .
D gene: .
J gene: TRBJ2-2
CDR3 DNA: TGTGCCAGCAGCGCCATCCCTCGGGGGGCCCCCGGGGAGCTGTTTTTT
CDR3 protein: CASSAIPRGAPGELFF

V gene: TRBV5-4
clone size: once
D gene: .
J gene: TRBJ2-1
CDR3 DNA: TGTGCCAGCAGCCTCGCCCAGGGGTCGGGCAATGAGCAGTTCTTC
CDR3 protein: CASSLAQGSGNEQFF

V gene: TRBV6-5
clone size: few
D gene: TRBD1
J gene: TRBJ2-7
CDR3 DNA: TGTGCCAGCAGATGGGACAGGCTTTCCTACGAGCAGTACTTC
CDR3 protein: CASRWDRLSYEQYF

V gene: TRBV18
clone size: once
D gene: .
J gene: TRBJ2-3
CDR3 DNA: TGTGCCAGCTCACCGGCTGTGGAGGGGGATACGCAGTATTTT
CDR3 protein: CASSPAVEGDTQYF

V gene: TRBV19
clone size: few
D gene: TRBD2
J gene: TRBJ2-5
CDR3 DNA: TGTGCCAGTAGTATAGGGGTGGGGAGGGGAGAGACCCAGTACTTC
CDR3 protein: CASSIGVGRGETQYF

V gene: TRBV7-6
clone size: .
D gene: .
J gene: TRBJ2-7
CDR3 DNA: TGTGCCAGCAGCTTAGAACAGCAGAGAAATTACGAGCAGTACTTC
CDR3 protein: CASSLEQQRNYEQYF

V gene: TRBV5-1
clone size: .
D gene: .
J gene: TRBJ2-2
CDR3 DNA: TGCGCCAGCAATCGGGGGACGAACACCGGGGAGCTGTTTTTT
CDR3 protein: CASNRGTNTGELFF

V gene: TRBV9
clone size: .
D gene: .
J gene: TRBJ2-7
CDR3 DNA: TGTGCCAGCAGCGTGGCTCCTCTTTCCTACGAGCAGTACTTC
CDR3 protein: CASSVAPLSYEQYF

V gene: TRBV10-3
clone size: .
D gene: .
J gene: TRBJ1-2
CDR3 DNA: TGTGCCATGTTACCGGATGGGGGCACCGATGGCTACACCTTC
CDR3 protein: CAMLPDGGTDGYTF

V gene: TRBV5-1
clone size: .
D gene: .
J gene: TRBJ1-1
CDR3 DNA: TGCGCCAGCAGCCCGGGGGACGGCTACACTGAAGCTTTCTTT
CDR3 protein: CASSPGDGYTEAFF

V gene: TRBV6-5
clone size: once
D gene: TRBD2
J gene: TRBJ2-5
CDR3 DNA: TGTGCCAGCAGTTACGGGACTAGCGGACTAGAGACCCAGTACTTC
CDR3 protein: CASSYGTSGLETQYF

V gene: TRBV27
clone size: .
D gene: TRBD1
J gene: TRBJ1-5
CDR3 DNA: TGTGCCAGCAGCGGACAGGGCAATCAGCCCCAGCATTTT
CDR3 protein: CASSGQGNQPQHF

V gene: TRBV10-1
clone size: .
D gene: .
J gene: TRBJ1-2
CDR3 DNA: TGCGCCAGCACCGGGAGGCAGGGTGGAGGCTACACCTTC
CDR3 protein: CASTGRQGGGYTF

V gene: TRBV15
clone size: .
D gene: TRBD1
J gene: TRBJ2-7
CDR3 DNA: TGTGCCACCAGCAGAGGGGGGACAGGGGCAAACGAGCAGTACTTC
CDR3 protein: CATSRGGTGANEQYF

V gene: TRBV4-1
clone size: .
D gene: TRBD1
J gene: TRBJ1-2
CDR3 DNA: TGCGCCAGCAGCCAAAGGGACAGCTATGGCTACACCTTC
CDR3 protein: CASSQRDSYGYTF

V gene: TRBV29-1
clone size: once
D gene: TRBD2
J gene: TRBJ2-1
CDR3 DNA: TGCAGCGTTGAAAGGAGAGCGGGGGAGGGTATGAACAATGAGCAGTTCTTC
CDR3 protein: CSVERRAGEGMNNEQFF

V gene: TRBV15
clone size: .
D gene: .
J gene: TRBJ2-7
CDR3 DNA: TGTGCCACCAGCAGCGGACAATACGAGCAGTACTTC
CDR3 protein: CATSSGQYEQYF

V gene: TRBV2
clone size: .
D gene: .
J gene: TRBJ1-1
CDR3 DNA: TGTGCCAGCAGTCCCGAGACAGTGATGAACACTGAAGCTTTCTTT
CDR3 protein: CASSPETVMNTEAFF

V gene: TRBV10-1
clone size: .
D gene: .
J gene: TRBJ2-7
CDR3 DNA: TGCGCCAGCAGTGAAGGGACACCTCCCTACGAGCAGTACTTC
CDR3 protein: CASSEGTPPYEQYF

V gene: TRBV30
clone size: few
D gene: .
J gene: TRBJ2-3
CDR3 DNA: TGTGCCTGGAGCTATCGCGGGATTACTAGCACAGATACGCAGTATTTT
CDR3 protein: CAWSYRGITSTDTQYF

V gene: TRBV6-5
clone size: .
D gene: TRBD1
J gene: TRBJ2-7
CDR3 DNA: TGTGCCAGCAGAGGGGGACAGGGGACCTACGAGCAGTACTTC
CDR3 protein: CASRGGQGTYEQYF

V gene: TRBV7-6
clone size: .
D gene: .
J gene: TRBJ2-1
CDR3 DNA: TGTGCCAGCAGCTCCACTATTCGGACAGCCTCGTTCTTC
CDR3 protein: CASSSTIRTASFF

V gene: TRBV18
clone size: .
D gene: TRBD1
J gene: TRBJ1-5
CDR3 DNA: TGTGCCAGCTCACGTAGAGGACAGGGCAATCAGCCCCAGCATTTT
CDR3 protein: CASSRRGQGNQPQHF

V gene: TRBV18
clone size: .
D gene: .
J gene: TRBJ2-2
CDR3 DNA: TGTGCCAGCACCCCGGACAGTCCGAACACCGGGGAGCTGTTTTTT
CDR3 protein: CASTPDSPNTGELFF

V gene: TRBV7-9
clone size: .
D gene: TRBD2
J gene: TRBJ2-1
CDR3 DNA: TGTGCCAGCAGCTCTGGGACTAGTAGCAATGAGCAGTTCTTC
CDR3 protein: CASSSGTSSNEQFF

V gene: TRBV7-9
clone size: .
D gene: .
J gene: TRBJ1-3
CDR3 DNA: TGTGCCAGCAGCTTAGCGCGGGGGGTACTCTCTGGAAACACCATATATTTT
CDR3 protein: CASSLARGVLSGNTIYF

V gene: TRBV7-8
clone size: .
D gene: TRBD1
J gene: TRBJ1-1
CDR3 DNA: TGTGCCAGCAGGGTTGGGCGGACAGGGTTGCGCACTGAAGCTTTCTTT
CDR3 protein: CASRVGRTGLRTEAFF

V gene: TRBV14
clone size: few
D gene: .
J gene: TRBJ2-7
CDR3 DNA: TGTGCCAGCAGCATCGCCCGAGGGATCTACGAGCAGTACTTC
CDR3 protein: CASSIARGIYEQYF

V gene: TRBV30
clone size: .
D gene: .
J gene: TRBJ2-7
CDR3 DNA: TGTGCCTGGAGTGTCCCGGCAGGGTCAGACGAGCAGTACTTC
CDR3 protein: CAWSVPAGSDEQYF

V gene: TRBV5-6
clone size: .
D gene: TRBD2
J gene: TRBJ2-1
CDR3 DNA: TGTGCCAGCAGCATTCTAGCGGGGGGATACAATGAGCAGTTCTTC
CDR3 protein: CASSILAGGYNEQFF

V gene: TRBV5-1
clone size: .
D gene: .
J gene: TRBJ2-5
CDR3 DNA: TGCGCCAGCAGCTGGGGGGTGGGCCAAGAGACCCAGTACTTC
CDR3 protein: CASSWGVGQETQYF

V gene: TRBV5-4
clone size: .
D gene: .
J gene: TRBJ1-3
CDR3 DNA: TGTGCCAGCAGCTTGGAAAGGGGGTATGCCTCTGGAAACACCATATATTTT
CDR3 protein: CASSLERGYASGNTIYF

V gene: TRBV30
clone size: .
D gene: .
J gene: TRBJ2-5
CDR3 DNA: TGTGCCTGGACGCTGAGTTCAGAGACCCAGTACTTC
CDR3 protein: CAWTLSSETQYF